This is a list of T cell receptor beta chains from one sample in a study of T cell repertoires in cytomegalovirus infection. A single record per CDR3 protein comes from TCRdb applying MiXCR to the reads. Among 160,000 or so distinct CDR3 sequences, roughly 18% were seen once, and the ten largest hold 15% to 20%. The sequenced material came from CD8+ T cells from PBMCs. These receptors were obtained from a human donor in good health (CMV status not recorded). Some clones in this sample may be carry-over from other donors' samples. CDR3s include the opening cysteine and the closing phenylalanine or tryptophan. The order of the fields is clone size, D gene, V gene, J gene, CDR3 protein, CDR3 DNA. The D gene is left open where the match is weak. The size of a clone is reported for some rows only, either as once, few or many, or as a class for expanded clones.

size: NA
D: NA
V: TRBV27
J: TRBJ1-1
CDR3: CASSPPFAGNTEAFF
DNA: TGTGCCAGCAGTCCGCCTTTTGCGGGGAACACTGAAGCTTTCTTT

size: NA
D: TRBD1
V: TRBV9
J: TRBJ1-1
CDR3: CASSEPGQGPNTEAFF
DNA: TGTGCCAGCAGCGAACCGGGACAGGGGCCGAACACTGAAGCTTTCTTT

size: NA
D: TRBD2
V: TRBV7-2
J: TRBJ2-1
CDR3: CASSPGGLAGIYEQFF
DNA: TGTGCCAGCAGCCCAGGGGGACTAGCGGGTATCTATGAGCAGTTCTTC

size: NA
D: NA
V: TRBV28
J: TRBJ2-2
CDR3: CASRSSTGLSTGELFF
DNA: TGTGCCAGCAGGTCCTCTACAGGGTTGAGCACCGGGGAGCTGTTTTTT

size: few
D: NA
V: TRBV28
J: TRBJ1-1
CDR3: CASTATDYMNTEAFF
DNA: TGTGCCAGCACCGCTACAGATTACATGAACACTGAAGCTTTCTTT

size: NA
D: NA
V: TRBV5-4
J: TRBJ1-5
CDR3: CASSRANSNQPQHF
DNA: TGTGCCAGCAGCCGCGCGAACAGCAATCAGCCCCAGCATTTT

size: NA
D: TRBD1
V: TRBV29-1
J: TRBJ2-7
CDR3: CSVEPGQGIGEQYF
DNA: TGCAGCGTTGAGCCGGGACAGGGGATCGGCGAGCAGTACTTC

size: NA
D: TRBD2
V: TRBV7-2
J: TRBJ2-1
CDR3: CASTDGTRLYNEQFF
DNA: TGTGCCAGCACCGACGGGACTAGGCTGTACAATGAGCAGTTCTTC

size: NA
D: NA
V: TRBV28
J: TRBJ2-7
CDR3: CASSRQRDGYEQYF
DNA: TGTGCCAGCAGCCGACAAAGGGACGGCTACGAGCAGTACTTC

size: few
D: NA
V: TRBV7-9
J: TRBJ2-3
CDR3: CASSTYRETDTQYF
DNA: TGTGCCAGCAGCACCTACAGAGAAACAGATACGCAGTATTTT

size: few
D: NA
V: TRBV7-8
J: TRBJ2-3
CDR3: CASSAHLSTDTQYF
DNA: TGTGCCAGCAGCGCACATTTAAGCACAGATACGCAGTATTTT

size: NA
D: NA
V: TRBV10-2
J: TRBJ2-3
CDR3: CASSERESDTQYF
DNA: TGCGCCAGCAGTGAGCGGGAGTCCGATACGCAGTATTTT

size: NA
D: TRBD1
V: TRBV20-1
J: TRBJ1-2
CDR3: CSASSDRVEDYGYTF
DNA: TGCAGTGCTAGTTCCGACAGGGTGGAAGACTATGGCTACACCTTC

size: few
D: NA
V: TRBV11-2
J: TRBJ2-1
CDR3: CASSLRPGAANEQFF
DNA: TGTGCCAGCAGCCTGCGGCCAGGGGCTGCCAATGAGCAGTTCTTC

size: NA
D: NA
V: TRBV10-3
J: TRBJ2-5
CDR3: CAISDSPQGTQYF
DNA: TGTGCCATCAGTGATTCCCCGCAGGGAACCCAGTACTTC

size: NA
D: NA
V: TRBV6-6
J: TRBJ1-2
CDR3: CASGSYGYTF
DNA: TGTGCCAGCGGATCCTATGGCTACACCTTC

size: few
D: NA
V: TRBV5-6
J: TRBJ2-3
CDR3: CASRMDRVADTQYF
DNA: TGTGCCAGCAGAATGGACAGAGTGGCAGATACGCAGTATTTT

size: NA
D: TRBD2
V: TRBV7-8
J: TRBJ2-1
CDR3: CASSRLAGGEYEQFF
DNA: TGTGCCAGCAGCCGACTAGCGGGGGGCGAATATGAGCAGTTCTTC

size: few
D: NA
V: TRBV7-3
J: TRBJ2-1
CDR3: CASSFQGEQFF
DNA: TGTGCCAGCAGCTTCCAGGGTGAGCAGTTCTTC

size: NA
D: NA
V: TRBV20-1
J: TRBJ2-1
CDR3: CSALHASAQLDEQFF
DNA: TGCAGTGCCCTACATGCTAGCGCCCAACTCGATGAGCAGTTCTTC

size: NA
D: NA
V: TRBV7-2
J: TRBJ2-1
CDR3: CASSLAGFGGYNEQFF
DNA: TGTGCCAGCAGCTTAGCCGGGTTCGGGGGCTACAATGAGCAGTTCTTC

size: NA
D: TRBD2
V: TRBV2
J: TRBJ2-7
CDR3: CASSEGRRVAGATYEQYF
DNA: TGTGCCAGCAGTGAAGGGAGGAGGGTAGCGGGGGCTACCTACGAGCAGTACTTC

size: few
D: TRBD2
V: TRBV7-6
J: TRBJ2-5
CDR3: CASSLELAGGPRETQYF
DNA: TGTGCCAGCAGCTTGGAACTAGCGGGAGGGCCGCGAGAGACCCAGTACTTC

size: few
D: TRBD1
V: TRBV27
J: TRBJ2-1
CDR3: CATVRDRDPYNEQFF
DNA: TGTGCCACCGTCCGGGACAGGGACCCCTACAATGAGCAGTTCTTC

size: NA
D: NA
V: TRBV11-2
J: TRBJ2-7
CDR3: CAGAGDSYEQYF
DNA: TGTGCCGGAGCAGGGGACTCCTACGAGCAGTACTTC

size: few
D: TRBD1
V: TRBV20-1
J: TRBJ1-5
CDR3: CSATQGFQPQHF
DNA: TGCAGTGCTACACAGGGGTTTCAGCCCCAGCATTTT

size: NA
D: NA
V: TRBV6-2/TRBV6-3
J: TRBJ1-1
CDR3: CASKGDGRVITEAFF
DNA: TGTGCCAGCAAGGGGGATGGGAGAGTAATCACTGAAGCTTTCTTT

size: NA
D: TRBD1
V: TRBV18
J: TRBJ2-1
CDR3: CASSPLDRVVNEQFF
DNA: TGTGCCAGCTCACCCTTAGACAGGGTAGTGAATGAGCAGTTCTTC

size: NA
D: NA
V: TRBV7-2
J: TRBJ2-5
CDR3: CASSLAPGEWYF
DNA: TGTGCCAGCAGCTTAGCGCCCGGGGAATGGTACTTC

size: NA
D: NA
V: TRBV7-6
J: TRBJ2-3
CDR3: CASSLGSAREDTQYF
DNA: TGTGCCAGCAGCTTAGGGTCAGCCAGGGAAGATACGCAGTATTTT

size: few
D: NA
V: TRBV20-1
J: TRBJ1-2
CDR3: CSARDRETVSYGYTF
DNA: TGCAGTGCTAGAGATCGGGAAACAGTGTCCTATGGCTACACCTTC

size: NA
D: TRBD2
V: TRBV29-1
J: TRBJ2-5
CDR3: CSVDREGETQYF
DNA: TGCAGCGTTGATAGGGAGGGAGAGACCCAGTACTTC

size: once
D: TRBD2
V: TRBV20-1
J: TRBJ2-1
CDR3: CSARVWLVPSGSNEQFF
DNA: TGCAGTGCTAGAGTGTGGCTAGTCCCTAGCGGGAGTAATGAGCAGTTCTTC

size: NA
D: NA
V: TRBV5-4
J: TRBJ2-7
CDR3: CASSLDLLYEQYF
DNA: TGTGCCAGCAGCTTGGACCTACTTTACGAGCAGTACTTC

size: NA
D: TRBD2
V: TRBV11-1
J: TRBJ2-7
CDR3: CASLLSGSLYEQYF
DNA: TGTGCCAGTCTCCTTAGCGGGAGCCTATACGAGCAGTACTTC

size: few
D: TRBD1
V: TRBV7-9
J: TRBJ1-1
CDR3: CASSPQGVVEAFF
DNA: TGTGCCAGCAGCCCTCAGGGGGTGGTTGAAGCTTTCTTT

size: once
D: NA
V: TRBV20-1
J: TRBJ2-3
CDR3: CSARAGGLARDTQYF
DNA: TGCAGTGCTAGAGCTGGGGGCCTAGCGAGGGATACGCAGTATTTT

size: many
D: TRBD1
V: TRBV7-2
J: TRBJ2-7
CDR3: CASSSGTASYEQYF
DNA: TGTGCCAGCAGCTCTGGGACAGCCTCCTACGAGCAGTACTTC

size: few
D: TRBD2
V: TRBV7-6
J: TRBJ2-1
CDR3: CASRPSGESSYNEQFF
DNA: TGTGCCAGCAGGCCTAGCGGAGAAAGCTCCTACAATGAGCAGTTCTTC

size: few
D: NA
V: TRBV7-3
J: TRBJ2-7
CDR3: CASSLKGGEQYF
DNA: TGTGCCAGCAGCTTAAAGGGGGGAGAGCAGTACTTC

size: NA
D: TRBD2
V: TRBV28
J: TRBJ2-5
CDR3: CASSFSGLAARQETQYF
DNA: TGTGCCAGCAGTTTTTCTGGACTAGCGGCGAGGCAAGAGACCCAGTACTTC

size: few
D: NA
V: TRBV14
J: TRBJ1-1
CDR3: CASSLLRHRDSRAFF
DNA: TGTGCCAGCAGTCTTCTACGTCACAGGGATTCCAGAGCTTTCTTT

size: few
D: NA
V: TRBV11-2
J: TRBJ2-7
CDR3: CASSPNSPEQYF
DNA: TGTGCCAGCAGCCCCAATAGTCCCGAGCAGTACTTC

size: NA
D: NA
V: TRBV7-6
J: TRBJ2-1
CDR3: CASSQIAVIGNEQFF
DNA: TGTGCCAGCAGCCAAATAGCGGTCATAGGCAATGAGCAGTTCTTC